These T cell receptor beta chains were read from a single sample in a study of technical replicates of blood from several donors. Using immunoSEQ multiplex PCR, the repertoire was profiled, and TCRdb retains in-frame clones only, with some absent. The table shows approximately 81,000 clones, with under 97% occurring only once. The sample taken for sequencing was T cells isolated from PBMCs. These receptors originate from a human donor in good health. Both conserved end residues are part of each CDR3. Each record gives: D gene, J gene, V gene, clone size, CDR3 protein, CDR3 DNA. The D gene is left open where the match is weak. A clone size is listed for some rows: how often the clone was seen (once, few, many), or a class if it is expanded.

D gene: NA
J gene: TRBJ1-2
V gene: TRBV25-1
clone size: NA
CDR3 protein: CASSINYGYTF
CDR3 DNA: TGTGCCAGCTCTATTAACTATGGCTACACCTTC

D gene: NA
J gene: TRBJ2-7
V gene: TRBV2
clone size: NA
CDR3 protein: CARTEFSYEQYF
CDR3 DNA: TGTGCCCGCACGGAGTTCTCCTACGAGCAGTACTTC

D gene: TRBD2
J gene: TRBJ2-1
V gene: TRBV5-1
clone size: NA
CDR3 protein: CASSLVTSGISYNEQFF
CDR3 DNA: TGCGCCAGCAGCTTGGTTACTAGCGGGATATCCTACAATGAGCAGTTCTTC

D gene: NA
J gene: TRBJ2-1
V gene: TRBV13
clone size: NA
CDR3 protein: CASSLPEFREQFF
CDR3 DNA: TGTGCCAGCAGCCTACCCGAGTTTCGCGAGCAGTTCTTC

D gene: NA
J gene: TRBJ2-7
V gene: TRBV10-3
clone size: NA
CDR3 protein: CAVKGGDYGNYEQYF
CDR3 DNA: TGTGCCGTAAAGGGGGGGGACTATGGGAATTACGAGCAGTACTTC

D gene: TRBD2
J gene: TRBJ2-7
V gene: TRBV13
clone size: NA
CDR3 protein: CASRESGTSRYEQYF
CDR3 DNA: TGTGCCAGTCGAGAATCCGGGACTAGTCGCTACGAGCAGTACTTC

D gene: TRBD1
J gene: TRBJ1-1
V gene: TRBV7-2
clone size: NA
CDR3 protein: CASSLGPLQGGTEAFF
CDR3 DNA: TGTGCCAGCAGCTTAGGCCCACTTCAGGGGGGAACTGAAGCTTTCTTT

D gene: NA
J gene: TRBJ2-2
V gene: TRBV2
clone size: NA
CDR3 protein: CASRTQQGGGELFF
CDR3 DNA: TGTGCCAGCAGGACCCAGCAGGGAGGCGGGGAGCTGTTTTTT

D gene: TRBD2
J gene: TRBJ2-1
V gene: TRBV15
clone size: few
CDR3 protein: CATSSELWAGGDNEQFF
CDR3 DNA: TGTGCCACCAGCTCGGAGTTATGGGCGGGAGGGGACAATGAGCAGTTCTTC

D gene: TRBD2
J gene: TRBJ2-1
V gene: TRBV4-1
clone size: NA
CDR3 protein: CASSQARGRELDEQFF
CDR3 DNA: TGCGCCAGCAGCCAAGCCCGGGGGAGGGAGTTAGATGAGCAGTTCTTC

D gene: TRBD1
J gene: TRBJ1-5
V gene: TRBV19
clone size: NA
CDR3 protein: CASSPTGVGQPQHF
CDR3 DNA: TGTGCCAGTAGTCCAACAGGGGTCGGGCAGCCCCAGCATTTT

D gene: NA
J gene: TRBJ2-5
V gene: TRBV9
clone size: NA
CDR3 protein: CASSVEGERQETQYF
CDR3 DNA: TGTGCCAGCAGCGTAGAGGGGGAGCGCCAGGAGACCCAGTACTTC

D gene: TRBD2
J gene: TRBJ2-1
V gene: TRBV19
clone size: NA
CDR3 protein: CASSDGAGGNEQFF
CDR3 DNA: TGTGCCAGTAGTGATGGAGCGGGAGGGAATGAGCAGTTCTTC

D gene: NA
J gene: TRBJ1-2
V gene: TRBV19
clone size: NA
CDR3 protein: CASSTGWGNYGYTF
CDR3 DNA: TGTGCCAGTAGTACAGGGTGGGGTAACTATGGCTACACCTTC

D gene: TRBD2
J gene: TRBJ2-7
V gene: TRBV5-8
clone size: once
CDR3 protein: CASSPDGGGSYEQYF
CDR3 DNA: TGTGCCAGCAGCCCGGACGGGGGAGGGTCCTACGAGCAGTACTTC

D gene: TRBD1
J gene: TRBJ1-1
V gene: TRBV19
clone size: NA
CDR3 protein: CASSIGQGDTEAFF
CDR3 DNA: TGTGCCAGTAGTATAGGACAGGGGGACACTGAAGCTTTCTTT